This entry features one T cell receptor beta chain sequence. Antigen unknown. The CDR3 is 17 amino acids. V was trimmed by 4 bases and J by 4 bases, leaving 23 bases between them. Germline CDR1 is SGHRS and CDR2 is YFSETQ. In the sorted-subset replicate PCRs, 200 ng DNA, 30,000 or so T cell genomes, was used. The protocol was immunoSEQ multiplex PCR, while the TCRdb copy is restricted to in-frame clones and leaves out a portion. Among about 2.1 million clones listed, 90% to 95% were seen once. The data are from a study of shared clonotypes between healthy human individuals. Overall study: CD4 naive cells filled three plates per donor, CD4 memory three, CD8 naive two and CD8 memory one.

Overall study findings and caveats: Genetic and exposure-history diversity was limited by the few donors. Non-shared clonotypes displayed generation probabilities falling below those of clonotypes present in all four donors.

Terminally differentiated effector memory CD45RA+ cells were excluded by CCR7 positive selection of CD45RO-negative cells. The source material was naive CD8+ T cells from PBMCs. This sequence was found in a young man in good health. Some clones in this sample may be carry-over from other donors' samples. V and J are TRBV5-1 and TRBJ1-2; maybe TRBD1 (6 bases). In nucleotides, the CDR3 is TGCGCCAGCAGCCCATACAAGCCCGGGCAGACAGGCTATGGCTACACCTTC. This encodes CASSPYKPGQTGYGYTF.